A single sample is the source of the 16 T cell receptor beta chains below, sequenced in a study of T cell responses to AZD1222 COVID-19 vaccine. Clones were read by immunoSEQ multiplex PCR, and TCRdb kept only the in-frame ones, dropping some. The table includes 150,000 to 200,000 clones, just over 90% detected once. Material: peripheral blood, obtained on day 0 of AZD1222 vaccination. Receptors originate from an adult in good health.

The chain is built from TRBV2 and TRBJ1-2; D gene uncertain. The CDR3 extends over 10 amino acids. In germline, CDR1 is SNHLY, CDR2 FYNNEI. V shed 6 bases and J shed 8 bases, with 7 bases lying between them. CDR3 in amino acids: CASRGNGYTF. DNA of the CDR3: TGTGCCAGCAGAGGGAACGGCTACACCTTC.

CDR3 sequence: CASTGQGLSSNYGYTF. The CDR3 DNA sequence: TGTGCCAGCACGGGACAGGGGCTCTCCTCAAACTATGGCTACACCTTC. The gene calls are TRBV2 and TRBJ1-2, with TRBD1 matching over 10 bases. Unmatched junction bases numbered 10, after V lost 7 bases and J lost 2 bases. Germline V gene lookup returns CDR1 SNHLY and CDR2 FYNNEI. The CDR3 consists of 16 residues.

As DNA, the CDR3 is TGTGCCAGTGTGATATGGGGAAACACCATATATTTT. Its translation: CASVIWGNTIYF. V usage is TRBV19 and J usage is TRBJ1-3; D not resolved. V was cut by 8 bases and J by 4 bases, with 9 bases left in between. Germline V gives CDR1 LNHDA, CDR2 SQIVND (reference sequence). The CDR3 spans 12 residues.

This clone showed up just once. This chain links TRBV5-5 with TRBJ2-2; 12 bases are a match to TRBD1. The germline V gene encodes CDR1 SGHKS and CDR2 YYEKEE (reference sequence). Trimming took 4 bases from V and 0 from J; bases not matched to a gene: 7. CDR3 length equals 18 residues. The CDR3 coding sequence is TGTGCCAGCAGCGGCGGGACAGGGGGCTCATCGAACACCGGGGAGCTGTTTTTT. This translates into CASSGGTGGSSNTGELFF.

As DNA, the CDR3 is TGCGCCAGCAGCTTGACGGCGGGATCGGACAATGAGCAGTTCTTC. This sequence encodes CASSLTAGSDNEQFF. The V and J genes are TRBV5-1 and TRBJ2-1, with D possibly TRBD2 on 6 matching bases. Germline values: CDR1 SGHRS, CDR2 YFSETQ. There are 15 residues in the CDR3. V shed 1 base and J shed 5 bases, with 13 bases lying between them. Filled out from reference TRBV5-1 and TRBJ2-1, the complete variable domain reads KAGVTQTPRYLIKTRGQQVTLSCSPISGHRSVSWYQQTPGQGLQFLFEYFSETQRNKGNFPGRFSGRQFSNSRSEMNVSTLELGDSALYLCASSLTAGSDNEQFFGPGTRLTVL.

This clone was counted a few times. The chain is built from TRBV5-6 and TRBJ2-1; no clear D. CDR3 length: 13 residues. With 5 bases removed from V and 9 bases from J, the gap between germline ends came to 15 bases. CDR1 and CDR2 (germline): SGHDT, YYEEEE. CDR3: CASSRTILVEQFF. The CDR3 region has the DNA TGTGCCAGCAGTCGTACTATTTTGGTTGAGCAGTTCTTC. Looking up the rest from reference TRBV5-6 and TRBJ2-1 gives the full variable domain: DAGVTQSPTHLIKTRGQQVTLRCSPKSGHDTVSWYQQALGQGPQFIFQYYEEEERQRGNFPDRFSGHQFPNYSSELNVNALLLGDSALYLCASSRTILVEQFFGPGTRLTVL.

The rearrangement links TRBV6-5 to TRBJ1-1; possibly TRBD1 for D (6 bases). Looked up from germline, CDR1 is MNHEY and CDR2 is SVGAGI. The CDR3 is made up of 14 amino acids. V dropped 6 bases and J dropped 0 bases, with 11 bases sitting between them. CDR3: CASRRTAMNTEAFF. DNA for the CDR3: TGTGCCAGCAGGAGGACAGCGATGAACACTGAAGCTTTCTTT.

The CDR3 spells CASSPSSGGTDEQFF. DNA of the CDR3: TGTGCCAGCAGCCCATCTAGCGGGGGGACGGATGAGCAGTTCTTC. J is TRBJ2-1 and V is TRBV11-3, with 11 bases matching TRBD2. V dropped 5 bases and J dropped 8; count of bases not matched to a gene: 8. Germline-derived CDR1 and CDR2 are SGHNT and YENEEA. CDR3 size: 15 residues.

The V call is TRBV4-1, the J call TRBJ1-2, with D tentatively TRBD1 (6 bases). Germline V lookup: CDR1 MGHRA, CDR2 YSYEKL. V was shortened by 4 bases and J by 5 bases, with 14 bases between the two germline ends. CDR3 length: 14 amino acids. This CDR3 reads CASSLGQPGYGYTF. The DNA for the CDR3 is TGCGCCAGCAGCCTTGGACAGCCTGGATATGGCTACACCTTC.

The V and J genes are TRBV6-2 or TRBV6-3 and TRBJ1-4; 9 nucleotides match TRBD1. With V trimmed by 2 bases and J by 6 bases, 7 bases remained unmatched. CDR1 is MNHEY and CDR2 is SVGEGT in the germline V gene. CDR3 length equals 16 residues. In DNA form, the CDR3 reads TGTGCCAGCAGTTACGGACCCGGGACAGGGTATGAAAAACTGTTTTTT. Residues: CASSYGPGTGYEKLFF.

This chain connects TRBV19 to TRBJ2-6; D is unclear. The V gene lost 5 bases and the J gene lost 4 bases, with 9 bases spanning the gap. The CDR3 is made up of 14 amino acids. CDR1 is LNHDA and CDR2 is SQIVND in the germline V gene (reference sequence). CDR3 loop: CASSWGSGANVLTF. CDR3 coding DNA: TGTGCCAGTAGTTGGGGTTCCGGGGCCAACGTCCTGACTTTC.

The chain has TRBV9 and TRBJ2-2; 8 nucleotides line up with TRBD2. The CDR3 contains 17 residues. Trimming took 3 bases from V and 5 from J; bases not matched to a gene: 12. Per germline, CDR1 SGDLS and CDR2 YYNGEE. CDR3 bases: TGTGCCAGCAGCGGGGGCAGCAGCGGGAGAGGTACCGGGGAGCTGTTTTTT. This sequence encodes CASSGGSSGRGTGELFF. The full variable domain, its missing parts supplied by reference TRBV9 and TRBJ2-2, is DSGVTQTPKHLITATGQRVTLRCSPRSGDLSVYWYQQSLDQGLQFLIQYYNGEERAKGNILERFSAQQFPDLHSELNLSSLELGDSALYFCASSGGSSGRGTGELFFGEGSRLTVL.

This clone was picked up one time. The chain's CDR3 is CASMQQDYNEQFF. Written as DNA, the CDR3 is TGTGCCAGCATGCAACAGGACTACAATGAGCAGTTCTTC. J is TRBJ2-1 and V is TRBV7-2; TRBD1 is a possible D gene (5 bases). The ends were cut back, 7 bases at V and 3 bases at J, with 10 bases in the middle. Germline-derived CDR1 and CDR2 are SGHTA and FQGNSA. CDR3 length equals 13 residues.

The chain is built from TRBV3-1 (or the pseudogene TRBV3-2) and TRBJ2-3, with TRBD1 matching over 9 bases. This CDR3 comprises 15 residues. The junction had 7 bases not matched to a gene; V was cut back by 7 bases and J by 2 bases. Germline loops: CDR1 LGHDT, CDR2 YNNKEL (reference sequence). CDR3 sequence: CASTSGQGITDTQYF. The CDR3 DNA follows: TGTGCCAGCACCTCGGGACAGGGCATCACAGATACGCAGTATTTT.

The chain carries TRBV2 and TRBJ1-2, with 7 bases fitting TRBD1. The length of the CDR3 is 13 residues. The junction had 7 bases not matched to a gene; V was cut back by 5 bases and J by 7 bases. Germline-derived CDR1 and CDR2 are SNHLY and FYNNEI. In DNA, the CDR3 is TGTGCCAGCAGTAAAGACAGGGAGTCTGGCTACACCTTC. Amino acid sequence: CASSKDRESGYTF.

The chain links TRBV6-5 to TRBJ1-1; no firm D call. The CDR3 sequence is 14 residues long. The germline gives CDR1 MNHEY, CDR2 SVGAGI. V was pared by 10 bases and J by 0 bases, with 15 bases between. This chain's CDR3 is CAITSESMNTEAFF. The CDR3 DNA follows: TGTGCCATTACTTCAGAGTCCATGAACACTGAAGCTTTCTTT.